This TCR beta chain was identified during a study of blood T cell repertoires in COVID-19. About the study: COVID-19 samples, acute and convalescent, were from the United States, Italy and Spain. The cDNA or gDNA used as material had been derived from T cells, B-cell-depleted T cells, or PBMCs.

CDR1 is SGHTA, CDR2 FQGNSA, per germline. The length of the CDR3 is 15 residues. The ends were cut back, 1 base at V and 0 bases at J, with 9 bases in the middle. Per the original data handling: Estimated nucleated cell counts came from reference gene primer amplification. TCRdb's table, derived via immunoSEQ multiplex PCR, lists solely in-frame clones and lacks some. Clone size and the V and J calls come from that table; the DNA yielded D and trimming. The sample lists more than 50,000 clones, approximately 91% seen once, with approximately 3% in the top ten. This chain uses TRBV7-2 with TRBJ1-1; D not resolved. Source material: peripheral blood. The sequence came from a human donor in a cohort sampled during active COVID-19. CDR3: CASSLDLLMNTEAFF. For the CDR3, the DNA is TGTGCCAGCAGCTTAGATCTCCTAATGAACACTGAAGCTTTCTTT.